These T cell receptor beta chains were read from a single sample in a study of CD8 T cells in ankylosing spondylitis. Each CDR3 protein gets one entry after TCRdb re-called the 5' RACE reads with MiXCR. The profile shows more than 110,000 distinct CDR3 sequences, 7% to 10% of them singletons. Sequenced input: synovial fluid, either unsorted or a sorted T cell fraction (not recorded which). Every receptor here comes from a male donor with ankylosing spondylitis. The conserved cysteine and the conserved F or W are not part of the CDR3 here. Some rows mark clone size as missing; the rest say once, few, many or name a class of expanded clone.

v_call: TRBV12-3/TRBV12-4
clone_size: few
cdr3_aa: ASSLRQGSGELF

v_call: TRBV6-2/TRBV6-3
clone_size: few
cdr3_aa: ASIRDTNTGELF

v_call: TRBV25-1
clone_size: -
cdr3_aa: ASSGNRARGASGTDTQY

v_call: TRBV2
clone_size: few
cdr3_aa: ASSERYEQY

v_call: TRBV24-1
clone_size: many
cdr3_aa: ATSSPGLVDYEQF

v_call: TRBV11-3
clone_size: many
cdr3_aa: ASSFAGYTGELF

v_call: TRBV10-3
clone_size: many
cdr3_aa: ASRRGGAQETQY

v_call: TRBV5-6
clone_size: -
cdr3_aa: ASSFRPSESYNEQF

v_call: TRBV7-2
clone_size: many
cdr3_aa: ASSSGGLAYEQY

v_call: TRBV10-3
clone_size: many
cdr3_aa: AISESVGTDTQY

v_call: TRBV4-3
clone_size: many
cdr3_aa: ASSQELAKNIQY

v_call: TRBV6-1
clone_size: few
cdr3_aa: ASSVTPTTEAF

v_call: TRBV20-1
clone_size: few
cdr3_aa: SARLGDTQY

v_call: TRBV18
clone_size: many
cdr3_aa: ASSPSGALQETQY

v_call: TRBV10-3
clone_size: -
cdr3_aa: ASSAYQETQY

v_call: TRBV5-1
clone_size: -
cdr3_aa: ASSLSVGGNEQF

v_call: TRBV2
clone_size: many
cdr3_aa: ASSGPFRGTEAF

v_call: TRBV20-1
clone_size: many
cdr3_aa: SVGGGAYEQY

v_call: TRBV9
clone_size: many
cdr3_aa: ASSVDSGRIYNEQF

v_call: TRBV4-1
clone_size: many
cdr3_aa: ASSQEGDRGQQY

v_call: TRBV2
clone_size: many
cdr3_aa: ASSRSGGANGELF

v_call: TRBV5-1
clone_size: -
cdr3_aa: ASRASGTGTEAF

v_call: TRBV5-5
clone_size: -
cdr3_aa: ARGSGHIWEQF

v_call: TRBV7-2
clone_size: many
cdr3_aa: ASSVKWGTGELF

v_call: TRBV5-6
clone_size: few
cdr3_aa: ASSLNMWEQY

v_call: TRBV18
clone_size: many
cdr3_aa: ASSPRGADDYGYT

v_call: TRBV24-1
clone_size: many
cdr3_aa: ATSDGRGLDGTEAF

v_call: TRBV28
clone_size: few
cdr3_aa: ASSGDYNEQF

v_call: TRBV5-6
clone_size: -
cdr3_aa: ASSSGPGDQPQH

v_call: TRBV7-9
clone_size: few
cdr3_aa: ASSFGREQGHGYT

v_call: TRBV20-1
clone_size: -
cdr3_aa: SARDLLAGVEQY

v_call: TRBV24-1
clone_size: -
cdr3_aa: ATAGGDSGANVLT

v_call: TRBV28
clone_size: many
cdr3_aa: ASSQPGTGRPEAF

v_call: TRBV6-5
clone_size: many
cdr3_aa: ASSYSEATGANVLT